This T cell receptor beta chain derives from a study of T cell repertoires in cytomegalovirus infection. Whole-study context: The public TCR beta signatures pointed to both CMV infection and matching HLA type.

TCRdb independently ran MiXCR on the reads; one entry per CDR3 protein. The sample consists of some 450,000 distinct CDR3 sequences, under 40% of them appearing once. This CDR3 has 15 amino acids. Germline CDR1 is SEHNR and CDR2 is FQNEAQ (reference sequence). Germline trimming cut 5 bases from V and 2 bases from J; bases unmatched to any gene: 8. The chain carries TRBV7-9 and TRBJ1-1; 7 bases are shared with TRBD1. This TCR came from a human donor in good health (CMV status not recorded). Some clones in this sample may be carry-over from other donors' samples. Sequences were obtained from PBMCs. The CDR3 DNA sequence: TGTGCCAGCAGCGGGGGGACAGACCTTAACACTGAAGCTTTCTTT. It is translated as CASSGGTDLNTEAFF.